The source of this T cell receptor beta chain is a study of shared clonotypes between healthy human individuals. General study findings and limits: Only a few donors were included, so the genetic and exposure-history diversity represented was limited. Tissue TCR repertoires likely differ from these blood-only repertoires.

Adults of Caucasian background living in Nashville, Tennessee made up all donors. TCRdb's copy holds only in-frame clones and misses some; the assay was immunoSEQ multiplex PCR. The table includes about 340,000 clones, 73% detected once. About this clone itself: The antigen remains unidentified.

V was pared by 2 bases and J by 1 base, with 12 bases between. The CDR3 has 16 residues. The germline gives CDR1 MNHNY, CDR2 SVGAGI (reference sequence). This TCR came from a man aged 25-45 years in good health. The J gene is TRBJ1-3, the V gene TRBV6-6, with D possibly being TRBD1 (5 bases). The specimen sequenced was memory CD4+ T cells sorted from blood. This sample's subset: CD45RA-negative fraction. CDR3 sequence: CASSYTQGFSGNTIYF. In DNA, the CDR3 is TGTGCCAGCAGTTACACGCAGGGCTTTTCTGGAAACACCATATATTTT.